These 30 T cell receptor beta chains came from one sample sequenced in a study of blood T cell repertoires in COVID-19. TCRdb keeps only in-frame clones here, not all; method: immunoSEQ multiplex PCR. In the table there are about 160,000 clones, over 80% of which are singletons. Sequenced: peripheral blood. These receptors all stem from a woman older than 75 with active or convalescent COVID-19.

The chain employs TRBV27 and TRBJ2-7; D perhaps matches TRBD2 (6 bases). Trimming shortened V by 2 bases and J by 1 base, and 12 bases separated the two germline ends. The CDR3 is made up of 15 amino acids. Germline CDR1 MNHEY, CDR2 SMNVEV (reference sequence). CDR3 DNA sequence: TGTGCCAGCAGTTTAAAGTCTGGGACTTCCTACGAGCAGTACTTC. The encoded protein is CASSLKSGTSYEQYF.

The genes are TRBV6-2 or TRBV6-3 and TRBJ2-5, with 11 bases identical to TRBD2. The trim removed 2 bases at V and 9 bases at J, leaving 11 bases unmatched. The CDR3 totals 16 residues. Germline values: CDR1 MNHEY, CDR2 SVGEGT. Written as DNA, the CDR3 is TGTGCCAGCAGTTACGGCGGTAGCGGGGGGGGTCGGGCCCAGTACTTC. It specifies CASSYGGSGGGRAQYF.

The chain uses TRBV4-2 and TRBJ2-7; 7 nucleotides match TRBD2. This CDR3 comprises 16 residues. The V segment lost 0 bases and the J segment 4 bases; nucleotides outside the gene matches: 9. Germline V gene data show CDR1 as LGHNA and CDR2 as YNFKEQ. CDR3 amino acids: CASSQEGTIEGYEQYF. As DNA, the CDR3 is TGTGCCAGCAGCCAAGAAGGGACTATCGAAGGGTACGAGCAGTACTTC.

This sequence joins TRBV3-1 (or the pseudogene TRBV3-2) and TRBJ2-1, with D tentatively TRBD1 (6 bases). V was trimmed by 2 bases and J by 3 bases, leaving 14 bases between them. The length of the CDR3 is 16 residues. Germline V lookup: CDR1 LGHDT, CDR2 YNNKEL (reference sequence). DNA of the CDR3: TGTGCCAGCAGCCAACCTACAGGGCCCATCTACAATGAGCAGTTCTTC. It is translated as CASSQPTGPIYNEQFF.

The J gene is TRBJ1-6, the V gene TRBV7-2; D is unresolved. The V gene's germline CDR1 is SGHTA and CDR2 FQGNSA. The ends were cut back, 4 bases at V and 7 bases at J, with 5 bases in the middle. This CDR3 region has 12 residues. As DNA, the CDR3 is TGTGCCAGCAGCTGGAGAAATTCACCCCTCCACTTT. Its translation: CASSWRNSPLHF.

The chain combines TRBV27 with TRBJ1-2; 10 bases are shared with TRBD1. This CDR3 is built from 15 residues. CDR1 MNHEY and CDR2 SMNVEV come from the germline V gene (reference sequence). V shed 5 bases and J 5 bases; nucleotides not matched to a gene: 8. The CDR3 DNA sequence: TGTGCCAGCAGTCCATGGGACAGGGGTTATTATGGCTACACCTTC. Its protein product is CASSPWDRGYYGYTF.

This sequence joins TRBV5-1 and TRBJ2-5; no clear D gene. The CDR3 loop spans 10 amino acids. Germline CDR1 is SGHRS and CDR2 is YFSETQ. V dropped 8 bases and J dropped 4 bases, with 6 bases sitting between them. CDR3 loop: CARAAETQYF. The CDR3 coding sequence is TGCGCCAGGGCGGCAGAGACCCAGTACTTC.

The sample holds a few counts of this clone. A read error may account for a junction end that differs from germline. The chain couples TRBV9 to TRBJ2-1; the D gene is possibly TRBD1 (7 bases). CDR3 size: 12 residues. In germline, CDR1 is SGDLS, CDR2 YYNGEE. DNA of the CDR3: TGTGCCAGCAGCGTAGGCTCAGGGGGACTGATCTTC. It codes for CASSVGSGGLIF. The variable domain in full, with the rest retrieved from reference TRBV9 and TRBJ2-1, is DSGVTQTPKHLITATGQRVTLRCSPRSGDLSVYWYQQSLDQGLQFLIQYYNGEERAKGNILERFSAQQFPDLHSELNLSSLELGDSALYFCASSVGSGGLIFGPGTRLTVL.

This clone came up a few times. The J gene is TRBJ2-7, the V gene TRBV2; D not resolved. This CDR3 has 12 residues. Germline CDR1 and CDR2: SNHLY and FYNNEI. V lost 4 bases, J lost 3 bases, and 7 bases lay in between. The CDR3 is CASSVDIYEQYF. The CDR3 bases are TGTGCCAGCAGTGTTGACATCTACGAGCAGTACTTC.

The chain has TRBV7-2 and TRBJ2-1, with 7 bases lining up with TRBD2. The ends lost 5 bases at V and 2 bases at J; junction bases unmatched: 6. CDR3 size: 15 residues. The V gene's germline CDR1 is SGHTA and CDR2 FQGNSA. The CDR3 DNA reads TGTGCCAGCAGCCCCAGCGGGGCCGCCTACAATGAGCAGTTCTTC. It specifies CASSPSGAAYNEQFF.

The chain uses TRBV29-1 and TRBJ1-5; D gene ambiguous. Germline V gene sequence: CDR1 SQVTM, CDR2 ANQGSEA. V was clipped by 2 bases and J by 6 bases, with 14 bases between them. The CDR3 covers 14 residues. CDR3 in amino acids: CSVEIPGGIQPQHF. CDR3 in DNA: TGCAGCGTTGAAATCCCAGGAGGTATTCAGCCCCAGCATTTT.

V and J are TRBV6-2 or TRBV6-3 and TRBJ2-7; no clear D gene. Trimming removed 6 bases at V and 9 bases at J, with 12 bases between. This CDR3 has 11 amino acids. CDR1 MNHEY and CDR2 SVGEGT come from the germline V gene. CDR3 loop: CASSQDRGQYF. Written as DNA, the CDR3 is TGTGCCAGCAGCCAAGATCGAGGGCAGTACTTC.

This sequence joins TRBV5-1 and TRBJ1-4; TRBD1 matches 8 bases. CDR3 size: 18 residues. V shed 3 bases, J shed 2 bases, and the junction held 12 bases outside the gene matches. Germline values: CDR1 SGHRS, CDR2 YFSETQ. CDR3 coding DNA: TGCGCCAGCAGCTCCACCGGACAGGGCCTTTTGACTAATGAAAAACTGTTTTTT. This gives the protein CASSSTGQGLLTNEKLFF.

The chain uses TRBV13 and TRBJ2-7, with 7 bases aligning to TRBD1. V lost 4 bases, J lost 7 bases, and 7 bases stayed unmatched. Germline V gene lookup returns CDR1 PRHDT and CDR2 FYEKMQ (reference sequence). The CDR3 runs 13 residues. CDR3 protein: CASSYGQVREQYF. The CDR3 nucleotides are TGTGCCAGCAGCTACGGACAGGTTCGGGAGCAGTACTTC.

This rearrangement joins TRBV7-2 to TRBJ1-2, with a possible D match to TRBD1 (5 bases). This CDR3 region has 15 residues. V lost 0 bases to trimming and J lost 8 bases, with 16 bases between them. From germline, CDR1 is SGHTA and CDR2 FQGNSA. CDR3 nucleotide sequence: TGTGCCAGCAGCTTAGCCCCCCCCCAGGGCCCGGGCTACACCTTC. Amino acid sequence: CASSLAPPQGPGYTF.

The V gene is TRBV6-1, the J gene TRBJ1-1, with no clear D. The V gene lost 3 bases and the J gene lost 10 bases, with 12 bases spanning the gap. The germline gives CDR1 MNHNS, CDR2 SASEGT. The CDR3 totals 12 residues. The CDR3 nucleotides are TGTGCCAGCAGTGACCGCGGTTTAGGAGCTTTCTTT. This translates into CASSDRGLGAFF.

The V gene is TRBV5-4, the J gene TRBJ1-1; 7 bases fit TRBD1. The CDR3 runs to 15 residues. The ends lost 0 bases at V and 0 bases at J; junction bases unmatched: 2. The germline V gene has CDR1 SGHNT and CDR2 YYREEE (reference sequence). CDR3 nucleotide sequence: TGTGCCAGCAGCTTGGTGACAGGGATGAACACTGAAGCTTTCTTT. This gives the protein CASSLVTGMNTEAFF.

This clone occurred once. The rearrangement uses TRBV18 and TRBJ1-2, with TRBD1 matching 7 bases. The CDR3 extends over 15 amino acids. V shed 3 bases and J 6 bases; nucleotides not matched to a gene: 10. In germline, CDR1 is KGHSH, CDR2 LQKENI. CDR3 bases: TGTGCCAGCTCACCGCCGGGACAGAGGTTAGATGGCTACACCTTC. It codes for CASSPPGQRLDGYTF.

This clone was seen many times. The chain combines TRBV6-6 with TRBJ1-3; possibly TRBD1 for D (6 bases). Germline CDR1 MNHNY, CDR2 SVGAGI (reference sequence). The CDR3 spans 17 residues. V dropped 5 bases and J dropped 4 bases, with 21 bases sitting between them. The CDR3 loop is CASSPGQHRELGNTIYF. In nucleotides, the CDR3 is TGTGCCAGCAGTCCCGGACAACACAGGGAATTGGGAAACACCATATATTTT.

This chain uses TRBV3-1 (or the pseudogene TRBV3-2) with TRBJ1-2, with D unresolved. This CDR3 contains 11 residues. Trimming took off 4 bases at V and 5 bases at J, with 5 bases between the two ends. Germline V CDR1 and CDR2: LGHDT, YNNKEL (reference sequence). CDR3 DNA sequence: TGTGCCAGCAGCCTCGGGTATGGCTACACCTTC. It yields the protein CASSLGYGYTF.

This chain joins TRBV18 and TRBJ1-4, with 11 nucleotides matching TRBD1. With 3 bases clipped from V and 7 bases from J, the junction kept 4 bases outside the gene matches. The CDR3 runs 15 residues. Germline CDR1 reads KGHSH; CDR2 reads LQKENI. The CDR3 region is CASSPRTGGSEKLFF. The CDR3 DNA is TGTGCCAGCTCACCGAGGACAGGGGGCAGTGAAAAACTGTTTTTT.

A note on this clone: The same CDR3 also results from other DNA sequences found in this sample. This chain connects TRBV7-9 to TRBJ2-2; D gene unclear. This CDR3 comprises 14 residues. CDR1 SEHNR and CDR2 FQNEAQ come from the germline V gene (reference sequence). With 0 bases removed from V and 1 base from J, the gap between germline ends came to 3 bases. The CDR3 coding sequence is TGTGCCAGCAGCTTAGCCGGGAACACCGGGGAGCTGTTTTTT. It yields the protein CASSLAGNTGELFF.

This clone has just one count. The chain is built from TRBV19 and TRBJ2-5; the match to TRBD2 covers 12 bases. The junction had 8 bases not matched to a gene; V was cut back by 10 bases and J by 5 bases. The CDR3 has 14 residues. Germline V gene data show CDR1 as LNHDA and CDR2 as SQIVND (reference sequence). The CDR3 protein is CATRTSGAGETQYF. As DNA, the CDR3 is TGTGCCACCCGGACTAGCGGGGCTGGGGAGACCCAGTACTTC.

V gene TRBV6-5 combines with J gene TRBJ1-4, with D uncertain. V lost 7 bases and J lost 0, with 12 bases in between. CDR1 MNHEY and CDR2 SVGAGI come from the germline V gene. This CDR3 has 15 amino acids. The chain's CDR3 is CASTRYSSTNEKLFF. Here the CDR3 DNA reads TGTGCCAGCACCCGCTACAGTTCAACTAATGAAAAACTGTTTTTT.

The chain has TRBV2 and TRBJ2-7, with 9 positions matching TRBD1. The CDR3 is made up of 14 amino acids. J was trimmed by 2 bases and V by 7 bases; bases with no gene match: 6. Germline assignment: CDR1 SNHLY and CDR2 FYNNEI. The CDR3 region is CASKAGQGTYEQYF. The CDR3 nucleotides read TGTGCCAGCAAAGCAGGACAGGGGACCTACGAGCAGTACTTC.

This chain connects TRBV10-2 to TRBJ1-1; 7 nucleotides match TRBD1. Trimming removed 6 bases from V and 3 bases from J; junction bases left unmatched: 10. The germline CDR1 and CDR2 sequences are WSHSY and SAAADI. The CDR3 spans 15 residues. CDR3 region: CASRLTTGDYTEAFF. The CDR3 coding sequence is TGCGCCAGCAGACTTACAACAGGGGACTACACTGAAGCTTTCTTT.

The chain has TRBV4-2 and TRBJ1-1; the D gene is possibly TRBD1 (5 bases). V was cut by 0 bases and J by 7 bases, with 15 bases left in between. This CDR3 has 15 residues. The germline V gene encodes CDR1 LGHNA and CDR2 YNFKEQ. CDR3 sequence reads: CASSQDLGGLIEAFF. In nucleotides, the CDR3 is TGTGCCAGCAGCCAAGATCTTGGGGGGTTGATTGAAGCTTTCTTT.

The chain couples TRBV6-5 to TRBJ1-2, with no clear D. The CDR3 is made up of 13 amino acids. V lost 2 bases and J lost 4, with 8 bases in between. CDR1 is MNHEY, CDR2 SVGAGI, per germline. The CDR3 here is CASSYEGVYGYTF. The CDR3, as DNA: TGTGCCAGCAGTTACGAGGGTGTCTATGGCTACACCTTC.

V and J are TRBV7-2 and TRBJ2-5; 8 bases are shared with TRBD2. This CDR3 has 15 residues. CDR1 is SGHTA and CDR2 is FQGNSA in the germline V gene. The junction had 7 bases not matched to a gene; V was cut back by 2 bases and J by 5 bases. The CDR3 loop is CASSLSGGVRETQYF. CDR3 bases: TGTGCCAGCAGCTTAAGCGGGGGCGTACGGGAGACCCAGTACTTC.

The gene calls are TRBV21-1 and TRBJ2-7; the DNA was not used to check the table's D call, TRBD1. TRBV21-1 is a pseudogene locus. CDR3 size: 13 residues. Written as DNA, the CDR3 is TGTGCCAGCAGCACAGGACAGTACTACGAGCAGTACTTC. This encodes CASSTGQYYEQYF.